Each of the 15 T cell receptor beta chains below was sequenced from the same sample in a study of human T cells and chemical hapten exposure (dated by TCRdb to 2020 to 2022). The time point label, read with the paper, signifies: patch test 1, 2 weeks after DPC sensitization. The intended sense of this specimen's treatment or condition label: therapeutic diphenylcyclopropenone sensitization with weekly scalp DPC. Libraries were built with RACE. The data were produced on a NextSeq 500. TCRdb trimmed public reads at Q25 via fastp, called clones via MiXCR and kept in-frame beta chains. All rows with the same CDR3 protein become a single entry with the most common DNA and genes. In this sample the table shows more than 90,000 distinct CDR3 sequences, roughly a tenth of which occur a single time. Less than 2.5% of the sample belongs to the ten largest clones. The source was whole blood, collected in connection with sensitization to the hapten diphenylcyclopropenone (DPC). The source of these receptors is a man in his forties with alopecia areata. Some clones in this sample may be carry-over from other donors' samples.

This clonotype was observed a handful of times. CDR3 bases: TGCGCCAGCAGCCAATATGGGGGATCCGAGCAGTACTTC. It is translated as CASSQYGGSEQYF. The chain uses TRBV4-3 and TRBJ2-7; D is perhaps TRBD1 or TRBD2 (5 bases each). Germline CDR1 LGHNA, CDR2 YSLEER. V gave up 2 bases and J gave up 6 bases, with 11 bases separating them. This CDR3 has 13 residues.

This clonotype was seen a few times. The rearrangement uses TRBV6-2 or TRBV6-3 and TRBJ2-1; D ambiguous. The length of the CDR3 is 12 residues. The V gene's germline CDR1 is MNHEY and CDR2 SVGEGT. Trimming pared 6 bases from V and 10 bases from J, leaving 13 bases between. In nucleotides, the CDR3 is TGTGCCAGCAGGGAGCAGGCCAGGGAGCAGTTCTTC. This translates into CASREQAREQFF.

The genes are TRBV7-6 and TRBJ2-3; TRBD2 is a possible D gene (6 bases). The CDR3 sequence is 15 residues long. CDR1 is SGHVS and CDR2 is FNYEAQ in the germline V gene. The V end lost 4 bases, the J end lost 2 bases, and 13 bases lay between the germline ends. The CDR3 nucleotides are TGTGCCAGCAGCTACCGGGAGAGGTCCACAGATACGCAGTATTTT. Protein: CASSYRERSTDTQYF.

The J gene is TRBJ2-7, the V gene TRBV2; D gene unclear. Germline V lookup: CDR1 SNHLY, CDR2 FYNNEI. The germline V and J ends were trimmed by 3 bases and 3 bases, with 6 bases remaining between them. This CDR3 contains 12 residues. The CDR3 sequence is CASSDRVYEQYV. In DNA form, the CDR3 reads TGTGCCAGCAGTGATCGCGTCTACGAGCAGTACGTC.

This clonotype was seen more than once but under ten times. The gene calls are TRBV27 and TRBJ2-5, with 7 bases aligning to TRBD2. The CDR3 contains 15 residues. Looked up from germline, CDR1 is MNHEY and CDR2 is SMNVEV (reference sequence). The ends lost 8 bases at V and 7 bases at J; junction bases unmatched: 16. As DNA, the CDR3 is TGTGCCAGCCGACTGACTAGCCAGGAGAGGGGGACCCAGTACTTC. It encodes CASRLTSQERGTQYF.

A few counts support this clonotype. The chain carries TRBV28 and TRBJ1-6; D is uncertain. The V gene's germline CDR1 is MDHEN and CDR2 SYDVKM. Deletions cut 4 bases from V and 0 bases from J, with 7 bases between. CDR3 length equals 15 residues. CDR3 protein: CASSSSSSYNSPLHF. Written as DNA, the CDR3 is TGTGCCAGCAGTTCGTCGAGCTCCTATAATTCACCCCTCCACTTT.

The rearrangement uses TRBV20-1 and TRBJ2-1; D is unresolved. The CDR3 is 13 residues long. V lost 6 bases and J lost 6, with 15 bases in between. Germline V gene data show CDR1 as DFQATT and CDR2 as SNEGSKA (reference sequence). The CDR3 region has the DNA TGCAGTGCCCCGACCTCGGCCATCAATGAGCAGTTCTTC. This codes for CSAPTSAINEQFF.

The CDR3 loop is CASTLADLSSYEQYF. The DNA of the CDR3 is TGTGCCAGCACCTTAGCGGACTTAAGCTCCTACGAGCAGTACTTC. The chain is built from TRBV5-5 and TRBJ2-7; D is possibly TRBD2 (6 bases). V lost 6 bases and J lost 0, with 16 bases in between. The CDR3 sequence is 15 residues long. CDR1 is SGHKS and CDR2 is YYEKEE in the germline V gene (reference sequence).

This clonotype was detected ten times or more. This chain uses TRBV11-2 with TRBJ2-1; TRBD2 aligns across 7 bases. The CDR3 is made up of 14 amino acids. Germline V gene sequence: CDR1 SGHAT, CDR2 FQNNGV. V dropped 6 bases and J dropped 3; count of bases not matched to a gene: 5. The CDR3 bases are TGTGCCAGCAGGGCTAGCGGAATCTACAATGAGCAGTTCTTC. Protein sequence: CASRASGIYNEQFF.

This CDR3 is CASIDSLNTEAFF. The DNA for the CDR3 is TGCGCCAGCATCGACAGCTTGAACACTGAAGCTTTCTTT. This chain connects TRBV5-1 to TRBJ1-1, with D maybe TRBD1 (5 bases). This CDR3 comprises 13 residues. The germline gives CDR1 SGHRS, CDR2 YFSETQ. V lost 6 bases and J 0 bases, leaving 9 bases between the germline ends.

This clonotype was counted between two and nine times. The chain combines TRBV4-3 with TRBJ2-3; D is undetermined. The CDR3 runs 15 residues. Trimming cost V 2 bases and J 2 bases, with 11 bases left between them. Per germline, CDR1 LGHNA and CDR2 YSLEER. For the CDR3, the DNA is TGCGCCAGCAGCCAAAATGGGCCCAACACAGATACGCAGTATTTT. It yields the protein CASSQNGPNTDTQYF.

This clonotype was detected a few times. CDR3 loop: CASSRGGTGNTEAFF. The CDR3 bases are TGTGCCAGCAGCCGCGGCGGGACAGGGAACACTGAAGCTTTCTTT. The chain combines TRBV6-5 with TRBJ1-1; 8 bases line up with TRBD1. The CDR3 has 15 amino acids. The germline V gene encodes CDR1 MNHEY and CDR2 SVGAGI. Trimming cost V 6 bases and J 1 base; bases outside gene matches: 7.

This clonotype was seen a few times. The V gene is TRBV28, the J gene TRBJ2-7, with 9 bases aligning to TRBD2. Germline CDR1 reads MDHEN; CDR2 reads SYDVKM. The CDR3 sequence is 13 residues long. J was trimmed by 6 bases and V by 7 bases; bases with no gene match: 7. The CDR3 here is CASMTSGLGEQYF. The CDR3 nucleotides read TGTGCCAGCATGACTAGCGGATTGGGCGAGCAGTACTTC.

The chain links TRBV6-1 to TRBJ2-7, with 10 nucleotides matching TRBD2. V shed 7 bases, J shed 2 bases, and the junction held 5 bases outside the gene matches. Germline V gene sequence: CDR1 MNHNS, CDR2 SASEGT. This CDR3 has 14 amino acids. CDR3 bases: TGTGCCAGCACGCCTAGCGGGAGTACCTACGAGCAGTACGTC. Its protein is CASTPSGSTYEQYV.

The V call is TRBV4-3, the J call TRBJ2-3; 9 bases agree with TRBD2. CDR3 length: 18 amino acids. CDR1 is LGHNA and CDR2 is YSLEER in the germline V gene. V lost 0 bases to trimming and J lost 0 bases; unmatched junction nucleotides: 7. CDR3 nucleotides: TGCGCCAGCAGCCAAGATAATCCTAGCGGGACAAGCACAGATACGCAGTATTTT. Protein: CASSQDNPSGTSTDTQYF.